These 13 T cell receptor beta chains originate from one sample sequenced in a study of cytomegalovirus exposure and HLA in healthy donors. PCR primers comprised 60 Vbeta and 13 Jbeta primers. The repertoire was sequenced with immunoSEQ multiplex PCR; TCRdb's copy has only in-frame clones and lacks some. The table has about 110,000 clones, 65% to 80% seen once. Sequencing was carried out using PBMCs. These receptors were obtained from a male donor in good health and CMV-seronegative.

The CDR3 here is CASSDGGRLSYEQYF. Written as DNA, the CDR3 is TGTGCCAGCAGCGACGGCGGGAGGCTCTCCTACGAGCAGTACTTC. This chain links TRBV7-2 with TRBJ2-7; 8 nucleotides line up with TRBD2. This CDR3 spans 15 amino acids. The J segment lost 0 bases and the V segment lost 5 bases, leaving 6 bases of the junction unmatched. Germline values: CDR1 SGHTA, CDR2 FQGNSA.

As for this clone: The sample has other DNA sequences that encode this CDR3 too. The chain carries TRBV15 and TRBJ2-5; maybe TRBD2 (6 bases). Germline V gene lookup returns CDR1 LNHNV and CDR2 YYDKDF (reference sequence). V shed 2 bases and J shed 2 bases, with 12 bases lying between them. This CDR3 region has 15 residues. CDR3 nucleotides: TGTGCCACCAGCAGAATAGCAGGAGGGCAAGAGACCCAGTACTTC. Its protein is CATSRIAGGQETQYF.

The chain uses TRBV6-1 and TRBJ1-5; 8 nucleotides line up with TRBD1. This CDR3 spans 14 amino acids. The V and J ends lost 7 bases and 6 bases, in that order; junction bases with no gene match: 8. Germline CDR1 is MNHNS and CDR2 is SASEGT. Here the CDR3 DNA reads TGTGCCAGCAATGACAGGGGAGTATCTCAGCCCCAGCATTTT. Protein: CASNDRGVSQPQHF.

This clone was found a few times. V usage is TRBV11-3 and J usage is TRBJ2-7; D is unclear. The CDR3 sequence is 13 residues long. Per germline, CDR1 SGHNT and CDR2 YENEEA. Trimming left V 5 bases short and J 3 bases short, with 11 bases between. As DNA, the CDR3 is TGTGCCAGCAGCCCCCATAACGGCTACGAGCAGTACTTC. Residues: CASSPHNGYEQYF.

The genes are TRBV28 and TRBJ2-1, with a possible D match to TRBD2 (5 bases). From germline, CDR1 is MDHEN and CDR2 SYDVKM. CDR3 size: 14 residues. V was clipped by 3 bases and J by 11 bases, with 17 bases between them. The CDR3 sequence is CASSFAAGQGKQFF. The CDR3, as DNA: TGTGCCAGCAGTTTCGCCGCGGGCCAAGGGAAGCAGTTCTTC.

This clone has a handful of counts. The genes are TRBV7-7 and TRBJ2-5, with TRBD2 matching over 14 bases. Gene TRBJ2-7 matches the end of the DNA better, so the J call may be wrong. The CDR3 is made up of 18 amino acids. CDR1 is SSHAT, CDR2 FNYEAQ, per germline (reference sequence). The CDR3, as DNA: TGTGCCAGCAGCTTAGGTGGGACTAGCGGGAGCGGAATCTACGAGCAGTACTTC. It translates to CASSLGGTSGSGIYEQYF.

This chain joins TRBV7-2 and TRBJ2-7, with TRBD2 matching 10 bases. V was clipped by 3 bases and J by 7 bases; unmatched bases: 6. Germline CDR1 and CDR2: SGHTA and FQGNSA. The CDR3 runs 14 residues. DNA for the CDR3: TGTGCCAGCAGCTTGGGGTCTAGCGGGAGAGAGCAGTACTTC. Protein: CASSLGSSGREQYF.

With respect to this clone: One end of the junction is discordant with germline, which a read error may explain. The chain couples TRBV7-9 to TRBJ2-3; 8 nucleotides align to TRBD2. This CDR3 comprises 16 residues. Germline V lookup: CDR1 SEHNR, CDR2 FQNEAQ (reference sequence). This CDR3 is CSSSTLAEGGTDTQYF. For the CDR3, the DNA is TGTTCCAGCAGCACACTAGCGGAGGGGGGCACAGATACGCAGTATTTT.

The chain joins TRBV15 to TRBJ1-2; 8 bases are shared with TRBD1. The CDR3 sequence is 14 residues long. J lost 8 bases, V lost 5 bases, and 10 bases had no gene match. Germline V gives CDR1 LNHNV, CDR2 YYDKDF (reference sequence). This CDR3 reads CATSPRTGRDGYTF. The CDR3 DNA reads TGTGCCACCAGCCCCCGGACAGGGAGGGACGGCTACACCTTC.

V gene TRBV5-1 combines with J gene TRBJ2-3, with 11 bases aligning to TRBD2. CDR1 SGHRS and CDR2 YFSETQ come from the germline V gene. CDR3 length equals 16 residues. J gave up 3 bases and V 4 bases, and 7 bases lay outside the gene matches. Written as DNA, the CDR3 is TGCGCCAGCAGCCCACAGGGACTAGCGGCAACAGATACGCAGTATTTT. It encodes CASSPQGLAATDTQYF.

There are a few counts of this clone. V usage is TRBV6-5 and J usage is TRBJ2-1; 7 bases are a match to TRBD2. Germline CDR1 MNHEY, CDR2 SVGAGI. There are 15 residues in the CDR3. Trimming removed 10 bases from V and 10 bases from J; junction bases left unmatched: 19. The CDR3 spells CATFRDYSSAGEQFF. CDR3 nucleotides: TGTGCCACCTTCCGGGACTATTCATCAGCAGGAGAGCAGTTCTTC.

The chain links TRBV28 to TRBJ2-1, with 13 bases identical to TRBD2. This CDR3 spans 16 amino acids. Trimming at V came to 7 bases and at J to 5 bases, leaving 8 bases not matched to a gene. Germline-derived CDR1 and CDR2 are MDHEN and SYDVKM. In DNA, the CDR3 is TGTGCCAGCAACCTACTAGCGGGAGGGCCCCACAATGAGCAGTTCTTC. Translated, it gives CASNLLAGGPHNEQFF.

The genes are TRBV30 and TRBJ2-7; TRBD1 agrees at 8 bases. Germline values: CDR1 GTSNPN, CDR2 SVGIG (reference sequence). The V and J ends lost 0 bases and 2 bases, in that order; junction bases with no gene match: 9. This CDR3 region has 16 residues. The CDR3 is CAWSVLDRAGTYEQYF. The CDR3 DNA sequence: TGTGCCTGGAGTGTTTTGGACAGGGCCGGAACCTACGAGCAGTACTTC. The complete variable domain, with remaining parts taken from reference TRBV30 and TRBJ2-7, reads SQTIHQWPATLVQPVGSPLSLECTVEGTSNPNLYWYRQAAGRGLQLLFYSVGIGQISSEVPQNLSASRPQDRQFILSSKKLLLSDSGFYLCAWSVLDRAGTYEQYFGPGTRLTVT.